Listed below are T cell receptor beta chains from one sample, sequenced in a study of blood T cell repertoires in COVID-19. Profiling relied on immunoSEQ multiplex PCR, and the TCRdb table lists in-frame clones only, not all of them. The sample consists of fewer than 150,000 clones, about 91% of them appearing once. Sequences were obtained from peripheral blood. These receptors came from a human donor in a cohort sampled during active COVID-19. CDR3s include the opening cysteine and the closing phenylalanine or tryptophan. The order of the fields is V gene, D gene, clone size, J gene, CDR3 DNA, CDR3 protein. A D gene is named only where the DNA matches it firmly. The size field is filled for only some rows; it gives once, few, many or a size class.

>TRBV18|NA|NA|TRBJ1-3
TGTGCCAGCTCACCGGGAGGGGTTTCAGGAAACACCATATATTTT
CASSPGGVSGNTIYF
>TRBV15|NA|NA|TRBJ2-7
TGTGCCACCAGCAGAGATCTAGGCACCGCCTACGAGCAGTACTTC
CATSRDLGTAYEQYF
>TRBV19|TRBD1|NA|TRBJ1-2
TGTGCCAGTAGTACTTACGACAGGGTGGACTATGGCTACACCTTC
CASSTYDRVDYGYTF
>TRBV13|NA|NA|TRBJ2-5
TGTGCCAGCAGCCGTTCAGGGATCGAGACCCAGTACTTC
CASSRSGIETQYF
>TRBV30|NA|NA|TRBJ1-2
TGTGCCTGGAGGGCACAACCGGTGCGGGGCTACACCTTC
CAWRAQPVRGYTF
>TRBV4-2|TRBD1|NA|TRBJ1-1
TGTGCCAGCAGCCCGTGGACAGGGGGCCGGCAGAACACTGAAGCTTTCTTT
CASSPWTGGRQNTEAFF
>TRBV7-6|NA|NA|TRBJ1-1
TGTGCCAGCAGCTCAAGACAACACACTGAAGCTTTCTTT
CASSSRQHTEAFF
>TRBV19|TRBD1|NA|TRBJ1-5
TGTGCCAGTAGTCCTCGGACAGGGGGCAATCAGCCCCAGCATTTT
CASSPRTGGNQPQHF
>TRBV9|TRBD1|NA|TRBJ1-6
TGTGCCAGCAGCGGAACCGGGACAGGCCATTCACCCCTCCACTTT
CASSGTGTGHSPLHF
>TRBV2|NA|once|TRBJ1-6
TGTGCCAGCAGTGTGGGGACAACTAATTCACCCCTCCACTTT
CASSVGTTNSPLHF
>TRBV7-8|TRBD1|NA|TRBJ2-7
TGTGCCAGCAGCGCTCATGACAGGGGGTCTTACGAGCAGTACTTC
CASSAHDRGSYEQYF
>TRBV19|NA|NA|TRBJ2-5
TGTGCCAGTAGCAGGTCCCGTTTCGCGACCCAGTACTTC
CASSRSRFATQYF
>TRBV12-5|TRBD1|NA|TRBJ2-3
TGTGCTAGTGGTAACCCTGGACAGGGAAGAATTGATACGCAGTATTTT
CASGNPGQGRIDTQYF
>TRBV4-2|TRBD2|NA|TRBJ2-5
TGTGCCAGCAGCCAGTCGGGGACTAGCGGCCGAGAGACCCAGTACTTC
CASSQSGTSGRETQYF
>TRBV7-8|NA|many|TRBJ2-7
TGTGCCAGCAGCTTATGGCCACAGGGTGCGGACGAGCAGTACTTC
CASSLWPQGADEQYF
>TRBV7-2|NA|NA|TRBJ2-1
TGTGCCAGCAGTTCCTGGGCTAGAGGGAATGAGCAGTTCTTC
CASSSWARGNEQFF
>TRBV4-2|TRBD1|NA|TRBJ2-7
TGTGCCAGCAGCCAAGATATAGGGACAGGGGGCTACGAGCAGTACTTC
CASSQDIGTGGYEQYF
>TRBV5-1|NA|NA|TRBJ2-5
TGCGCCAGCAGCTCGGAGAGGGTCCAAGAGACCCAGTACTTC
CASSSERVQETQYF
>TRBV2|NA|NA|TRBJ1-2
TGTGCCAGCAGTGTAGTAAGACAGGTGGATGGCTACACCTTC
CASSVVRQVDGYTF
>TRBV15|NA|NA|TRBJ2-7
TGTGCCACCAGCAGAGATGTAGGCAGGGGCTACGAGCAGTACTTC
CATSRDVGRGYEQYF
>TRBV15|TRBD2|NA|TRBJ2-1
TGTGCCACCAGCAGACTGGGGGGGGAAGATAGTGAGCAGTTCTTC
CATSRLGGEDSEQFF
>TRBV7-2|NA|NA|TRBJ1-3
TGTGCCAGCAGGGCCGGGACTTCTGGAAACACCATATATTTT
CASRAGTSGNTIYF
>TRBV3-1/TRBV3-2|NA|once|TRBJ2-7
TGTGCCAGCAGCCAAGCGAGACACTACGAGCAGTACTTC
CASSQARHYEQYF
>TRBV19|TRBD1|NA|TRBJ2-7
TGTGCCAGTAGTACAGGGGGCGCGGCCTACGAGCAGTACTTC
CASSTGGAAYEQYF
>TRBV5-6|NA|once|TRBJ2-3
TGTGCCAGCAGCTCCCAGGGAACCACAGATACGCAGTATTTT
CASSSQGTTDTQYF
>TRBV25-1|NA|NA|TRBJ1-3
TGTGCCAGCAGTGGAGTATCCCTCTCTGGAAACACCATATATTTT
CASSGVSLSGNTIYF
>TRBV11-2|NA|once|TRBJ2-2
TGTGCCAGCACCCCGCGAGCCGGGGAGCTGTTTTTT
CASTPRAGELFF
>TRBV4-2|NA|once|TRBJ2-4
TGTGCCAGCAGCCAAGATAGGGGGGCCAAAAACATTCAGTACTTC
CASSQDRGAKNIQYF
>TRBV19|TRBD1|NA|TRBJ2-7
TGTGCCAGTACCATCGGACAGGGGGCCTACGAGCAGTACTTC
CASTIGQGAYEQYF
>TRBV5-1|TRBD1|NA|TRBJ2-7
TGCGCCAGCAGCCCCCGGGACAGGGGCCTCTCCTACGAGCAGTACTTC
CASSPRDRGLSYEQYF
>TRBV4-1|TRBD1|NA|TRBJ2-2
TGCGCCAGCAGCCACGATTCAGGGGGCAGGGGCACCGGGGAGCTGTTTTTT
CASSHDSGGRGTGELFF
>TRBV27|TRBD1|once|TRBJ1-2
TGTGCCAGCAGCTTAGACAGGGACCCCTTAAACTATGGCTACACCTTC
CASSLDRDPLNYGYTF
>TRBV5-1|NA|NA|TRBJ1-1
TGCGCCAGCAGCTTGAGACACCCGATCATGAACACTGAAGCTTTCTTT
CASSLRHPIMNTEAFF
>TRBV5-1|TRBD1|NA|TRBJ2-7
TGCGCCAGCAGCTTGGAGACAGGGGGCGAGCAGTACTTC
CASSLETGGEQYF
>TRBV7-2|NA|NA|TRBJ1-5
TGTGCCAGCAGCTTTTCAGGGGCCCGCAATCAGCCCCAGCATTTT
CASSFSGARNQPQHF